The next 13 T cell receptor beta chains were all read from a single sample in a study of T cell changes during pregnancy in multiple sclerosis (dated 2019 in TCRdb). The library was made by the immunoSEQ multiplex PCR assay. The table was pulled from immuneACCESS by TCRdb, which kept in-frame rearrangements only. Such tables lose some clones; where checked, under half of the loss comes from unresolved V genes, and the rest has no known cause. This sample has 40,000 to 50,000 clones in its table, and around 93% of those were observed once. The leading ten clones occupy roughly 8.1% of the sample. Here the sequenced sample was CD8+ T cells from peripheral blood mononuclear cells, taken in the third trimester of pregnancy. Every receptor here comes from a female donor with multiple sclerosis, enrolled in a pregnancy study.

This clone was picked up one time. The chain is built from TRBV21-1 and TRBJ2-3; TRBD1, the D gene given by the table, was not confirmed from the DNA. TRBV21-1 is designated a pseudogene. The CDR3 totals 13 residues. CDR3 DNA: TGTGCCAGCAGCAGAGACAGTACCACTACGCAGTATTTT. This sequence encodes CASSRDSTTTQYF.

V is TRBV30 and J is TRBJ2-7; possible D gene TRBD1, 6 bases. The ends were cut back, 0 bases at V and 4 bases at J, with 13 bases in the middle. CDR3 size: 14 residues. The germline V gene has CDR1 GTSNPN and CDR2 SVGIG (reference sequence). DNA of the CDR3: TGTGCCTGGAGTGTTTCAGGGGAGAGGTACGAGCAGTACTTC. Its protein is CAWSVSGERYEQYF.

This rearrangement joins TRBV2 to TRBJ2-6; D is unresolved. Trimming took 11 bases from V and 0 from J, leaving 17 bases between them. Germline CDR1 SNHLY, CDR2 FYNNEI. The CDR3 is 16 amino acids. CDR3 sequence reads: CASDGQADSGANVLTF. The DNA for the CDR3 is TGTGCCTCTGATGGGCAGGCCGACTCTGGGGCCAACGTCCTGACTTTC.

The genes are TRBV4-3 and TRBJ1-1, with D maybe TRBD1 (5 bases). The CDR3 extends over 15 amino acids. V was trimmed by 0 bases and J by 6 bases, leaving 14 bases between them. Germline V CDR1 and CDR2: LGHNA, YSLEER. As DNA, the CDR3 is TGCGCCAGCAGCCAAGATAGGGCCAGGGCATCTGAAGCTTTCTTT. Amino acid sequence: CASSQDRARASEAFF.

This chain joins TRBV10-3 and TRBJ1-5; 8 bases are a match to TRBD1. Germline trimming cut 6 bases from V and 7 bases from J; bases unmatched to any gene: 8. CDR3 length: 14 residues. Germline CDR1 reads ENHRY; CDR2 reads SYGVKD. The CDR3 region is CAISKIQGGQPQHF. The CDR3 nucleotides are TGTGCCATCAGCAAAATACAGGGGGGACAGCCCCAGCATTTT.

This clone has only one observation. This chain connects TRBV29-1 to TRBJ2-3, with 9 bases lining up with TRBD2. The CDR3 consists of 14 residues. V lost 4 bases, J lost 4 bases, and 6 bases stayed unmatched. Germline CDR1 is SQVTM and CDR2 is ANQGSEA. The CDR3 is CSVVGLAVPDTQYF. The CDR3 bases are TGCAGCGTTGTGGGACTAGCTGTTCCAGATACGCAGTATTTT.

This chain connects TRBV19 to TRBJ1-5; D may be TRBD1 (5 bases). V was cut by 5 bases and J by 4 bases, with 18 bases left in between. The CDR3 covers 16 residues. The V gene's germline CDR1 is LNHDA and CDR2 SQIVND (reference sequence). The CDR3 region has the DNA TGTGCCAGTAGTCCCCTTTGGCAGGGTGGGAATCAGCCCCAGCATTTT. The encoded protein is CASSPLWQGGNQPQHF.

The gene calls are TRBV6-5 and TRBJ1-1, with a possible D match to TRBD1 (5 bases). The CDR3 length is 13 residues. V shed 2 bases and J shed 11 bases, with 15 bases lying between them. Germline V lookup: CDR1 MNHEY, CDR2 SVGAGI. The CDR3 DNA reads TGTGCCAGCAGTTACGTCGGGGGGATGGCGGCTTTCTTT. Its translation: CASSYVGGMAAFF.

The J gene is TRBJ1-5, the V gene TRBV10-2; D is undetermined. Germline CDR1 WSHSY, CDR2 SAAADI. This CDR3 region has 14 residues. Trimming took off 0 bases at V and 4 bases at J, with 7 bases between the two ends. This CDR3 reads CASSESGSNQPQHF. CDR3 nucleotides: TGCGCCAGCAGTGAGTCGGGCAGTAATCAGCCCCAGCATTTT.

The chain has TRBV5-1 and TRBJ2-7, with D perhaps TRBD2 (6 bases). This CDR3 is 15 amino acids long. Germline V lookup: CDR1 SGHRS, CDR2 YFSETQ. V lost 0 bases, J lost 1 base, and 11 bases lay in between. Here the CDR3 reads CASSLVQGLSYEQYF. The CDR3 nucleotides are TGCGCCAGCAGCTTGGTGCAGGGACTTTCCTACGAGCAGTACTTC.

The rearrangement joins TRBV9 to TRBJ2-1, with 8 nucleotides matching TRBD1. The germline V gene encodes CDR1 SGDLS and CDR2 YYNGEE. The V segment lost 1 base and the J segment 5 bases; nucleotides outside the gene matches: 14. The CDR3 covers 18 residues. This CDR3 is CASSVRASDRVGNNEQFF. The CDR3 DNA reads as TGTGCCAGCAGCGTAAGGGCATCGGACAGGGTAGGGAACAATGAGCAGTTCTTC. The variable domain in full, completed from reference TRBV9 and TRBJ2-1, reads DSGVTQTPKHLITATGQRVTLRCSPRSGDLSVYWYQQSLDQGLQFLIQYYNGEERAKGNILERFSAQQFPDLHSELNLSSLELGDSALYFCASSVRASDRVGNNEQFFGPGTRLTVL.

The chain links TRBV27 to TRBJ1-5, with a tentative D call TRBD1 (5 bases). Trimming removed 1 base from V and 4 bases from J, with 14 bases in between. Germline V gene sequence: CDR1 MNHEY, CDR2 SMNVEV (reference sequence). This CDR3 has 16 amino acids. The CDR3 DNA sequence: TGTGCCAGCAGTTTATTTGGGGCAGTAGGGAATCAGCCCCAGCATTTT. Translated, it gives CASSLFGAVGNQPQHF.

The chain joins TRBV6-6 to TRBJ1-1, with 8 bases identical to TRBD1. CDR1 MNHNY and CDR2 SVGAGI come from the germline V gene (reference sequence). This CDR3 contains 14 residues. V shed 3 bases, J shed 1 base, and the junction held 1 base outside the gene matches. The CDR3 bases are TGTGCCAGCAGTTATACAGGGGGGAACACTGAAGCTTTCTTT. Encoded protein: CASSYTGGNTEAFF.